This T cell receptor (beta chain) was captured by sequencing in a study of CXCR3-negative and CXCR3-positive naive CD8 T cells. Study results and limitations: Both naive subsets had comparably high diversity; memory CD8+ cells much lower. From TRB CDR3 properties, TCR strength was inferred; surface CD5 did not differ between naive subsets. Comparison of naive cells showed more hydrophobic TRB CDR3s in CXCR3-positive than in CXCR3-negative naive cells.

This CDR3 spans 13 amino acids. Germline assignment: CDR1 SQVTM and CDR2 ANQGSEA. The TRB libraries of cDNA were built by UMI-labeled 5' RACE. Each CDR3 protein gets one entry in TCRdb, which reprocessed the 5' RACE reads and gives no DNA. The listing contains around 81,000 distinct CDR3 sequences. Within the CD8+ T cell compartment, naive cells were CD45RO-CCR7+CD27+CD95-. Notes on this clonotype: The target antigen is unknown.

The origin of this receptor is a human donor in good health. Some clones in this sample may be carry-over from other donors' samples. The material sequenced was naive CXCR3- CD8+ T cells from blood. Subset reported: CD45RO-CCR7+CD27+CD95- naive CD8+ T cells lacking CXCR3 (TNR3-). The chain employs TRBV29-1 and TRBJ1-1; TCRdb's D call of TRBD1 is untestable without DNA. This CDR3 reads CSVEDGDRVEAFF.